This TCR beta chain was recorded in a study of T-cell reconstitution after alpha-beta-depleted transplantation in children. The germline V gene has CDR1 MNHEY and CDR2 SVGEGT. Losses at the gene ends were 8 bases for V and 0 bases for J; bases not matched to a gene: 7. The CDR3 is 14 amino acids. During its preparation, the TCRbeta library received unique molecular identifiers. TCRdb reanalysed the PCR reads using MiXCR and keeps one entry per CDR3 protein. The sample contains 300,000 to 400,000 distinct CDR3 sequences, about a sixth of which appear only once. The V gene is TRBV6-2 or TRBV6-3, the J gene TRBJ2-7, with 7 bases fitting TRBD2. The clonotype originates from a male patient aged 2-9 years who had a stem cell transplant for acute lymphoblastic leukemia, so the T cells may come from the graft donor. The sequencing used PBMCs, mostly from graft donor cells, collected 360 days after TCRalphabeta/CD19-depleted stem cell transplant. CDR3 bases: TGTGCCAGCGGGCAGCGGGGTAGCTCCTACGAGCAGTACTTC. It codes for CASGQRGSSYEQYF.